The present T cell receptor (beta chain) was sequenced within a study of blood T cell repertoires in COVID-19 (TCRdb year 2020). Turning to the overall study: Collaborator samples came from the United States, Italy and Spain and covered acute and convalescent phases of COVID-19. Where HLA class I and class II types were available, the types were taken from metadata supplied by the sample provider, not from assay-based typing. The material from the prospective study consisted of cDNA or gDNA derived from T cells, B-cell-depleted T cells, or PBMCs. A de-identified subject ID, COVID-19 status, age in years and sex were almost always included in the sample metadata. Subjects who had been exposed to COVID-19, were actively infected with it, or had recovered from it provided the deeply sampled blood TCRbeta repertoires that made up the dataset. The repertoires were released in a freely available public database meant as a resource for research on the immune response to SARS-CoV-2. Samples came from the ongoing ImmuneRACE study (first 160 participants) plus 1,254 subjects from 6 global collaborators. Broad study findings and their caveats: Clinical and demographic metadata were provided uncurated, with the amount varying by source and participant.

Only one count was recorded for this clone. Its recognized antigen is unknown. Base qualities are not recorded, but no much larger clone differs from it by a single base. V loses 0 bases, J loses 0 bases, and the germline ends lie 9 bases apart. Spanning cysteine to phenylalanine, the CDR3 consists of 17 amino acids. Just the 51-base CDR3 DNA is kept, in frame starting at base 1. The germline V gene encodes CDR1 LGHNT and CDR2 FRNRAP. TCRbeta CDR3 regions were amplified from genomic DNA by means of the immunoSEQ Assay, a bias-controlled multiplex PCR. Per the original workflow: The number of nucleated cells in each sample was estimated from the amplification of reference gene primers within the assay. To quantify the absolute abundance of each unique TCRbeta CDR3 rearrangement, sequence reads were collapsed and filtered. For each sample, productive Simpson clonality was calculated as the square root of Simpson's diversity index over productive rearrangements. As stored in TCRdb, this immuneACCESS dataset retains in-frame rearrangements with V and J assigned. A fraction of the clones does not appear; measured against another copy, unresolved V genes explain less than half of the discrepancy, and the remainder lacks a known reason. The DNA gave D and trimming, while V, J and clone size come from that table. The sample profile shows more than 150,000 clones; 81% of them were found once. The top ten hold 10% to 15% of the sample.

One collaborating source in Seattle enrolled patients during active infection and followed them longitudinally through the course of disease. Each collaborating institution followed its own protocols to collect whole blood in K2EDTA tubes. Collaborator samples were shipped for TCRbeta analysis as frozen whole blood, isolated PBMCs, or DNA extracted from either sample type. Sequencing was done on a sample of peripheral blood. The chain is assembled from TRBV12-5 and TRBJ1-6, with the D gene not confidently named. This receptor was obtained from an elderly woman with COVID-19, enrolled during active disease. The CDR3 reads CASGLVVGSSYNSPLHF. Here is the DNA: TGTGCTAGTGGTTTGGTTGTAGGGAGCTCCTATAATTCACCCCTCCACTTT. Beyond the CDR3, the reference TRBV12-5 and TRBJ1-6 genes provide the residues; the full variable domain reads: DARVTQTPRHKVTEMGQEVTMRCQPILGHNTVFWYRQTMMQGLELLAYFRNRAPLDDSGMPKDRFSAEMPDATLATLKIQPSEPRDSAVYFCASGLVVGSSYNSPLHFGNGTRLTVT.